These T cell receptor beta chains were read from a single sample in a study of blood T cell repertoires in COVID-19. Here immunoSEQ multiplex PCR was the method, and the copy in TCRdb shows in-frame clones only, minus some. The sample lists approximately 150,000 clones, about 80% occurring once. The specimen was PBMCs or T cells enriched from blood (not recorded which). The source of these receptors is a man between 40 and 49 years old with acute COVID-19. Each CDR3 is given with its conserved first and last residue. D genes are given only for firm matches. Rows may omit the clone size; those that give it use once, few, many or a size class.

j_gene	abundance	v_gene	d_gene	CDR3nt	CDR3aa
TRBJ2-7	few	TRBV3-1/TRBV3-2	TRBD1	TGTGCCAGCAGCCGCGGACAGGGGAGGTACGAGCAGTACTTC	CASSRGQGRYEQYF
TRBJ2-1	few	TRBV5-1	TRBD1	TGCGCCAGCGACAGGGCTCCCGGGTACAATGAGCAGTTCTTC	CASDRAPGYNEQFF
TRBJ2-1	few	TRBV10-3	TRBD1	TGTGCCATCAGTGAGTCAGGGACAGGTAACGACAATGAGCAGTTCTTC	CAISESGTGNDNEQFF
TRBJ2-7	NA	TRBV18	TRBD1	TGTGCCAGCTCACGGGACCGGGACAGGTACTATGGAGAGCAGTACTTC	CASSRDRDRYYGEQYF
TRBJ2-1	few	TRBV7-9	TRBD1	TGTGCCAGCAGCTCGACAGGGTTTGAGCAGTTCTTC	CASSSTGFEQFF
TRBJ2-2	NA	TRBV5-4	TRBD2	TGTGCCAGCAGCTGGCGACTAGCGGGGCCAATGAACACCGGGGAGCTGTTTTTT	CASSWRLAGPMNTGELFF
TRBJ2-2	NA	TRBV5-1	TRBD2	TGCGCCAGCACCTGGGGAGGGCCCGGGGAGCTGTTTTTT	CASTWGGPGELFF
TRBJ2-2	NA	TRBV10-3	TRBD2	TGTGCCATCAGCACGGGACTAGCGGGAGCTAACACCGGGGAGCTGTTTTTT	CAISTGLAGANTGELFF
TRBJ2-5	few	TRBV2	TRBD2	TGTGCCAGCGCCGACGTGGGAGGGCCGACCCAGTACTTC	CASADVGGPTQYF
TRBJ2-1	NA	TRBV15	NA	TGTGCCACCAGCAGGCGGCAGGGGGGCTGGGACTACAATGAGCAGTTCTTC	CATSRRQGGWDYNEQFF
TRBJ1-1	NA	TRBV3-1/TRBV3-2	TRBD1	TGTGCCAGCAGCCAAAGGACAGGGGGTGAAGCTTTCTTT	CASSQRTGGEAFF
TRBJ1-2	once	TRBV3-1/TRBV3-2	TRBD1	TGTGCCAGCAGCCTTGGGACAGGGGAAAACACCTTC	CASSLGTGENTF
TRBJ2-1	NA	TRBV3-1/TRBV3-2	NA	TGTGCCAGCAGCCAAGGGGAGGTCCAGTTCTTC	CASSQGEVQFF
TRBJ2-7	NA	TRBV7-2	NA	TGTGCCAGCAGCTTGTACACCTACGAGCAGTACTTC	CASSLYTYEQYF
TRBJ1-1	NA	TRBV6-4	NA	TGTGCCAGCAGGACGGTACGAGGGACTGAAGCTTTCTTT	CASRTVRGTEAFF
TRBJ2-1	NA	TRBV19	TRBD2	TGTGCCAGTAGTAGATGGACTAGCGGGAGGGACAATGAGCAGTTCTTC	CASSRWTSGRDNEQFF
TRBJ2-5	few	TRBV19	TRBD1	TGTGCCAGTAGTCCATTGACAGGGGGTCACCCCCAGTACTTC	CASSPLTGGHPQYF
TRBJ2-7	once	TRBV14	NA	TGTGCCAGCAGCCAAGGGCAGGCGTACGAGCAGTACTTC	CASSQGQAYEQYF
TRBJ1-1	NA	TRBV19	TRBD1	TGTGCCAGTAGTACGTATATCGCCGGGACAGAGAACACTGAAGCTTTCTTT	CASSTYIAGTENTEAFF
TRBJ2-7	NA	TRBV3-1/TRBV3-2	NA	TGTGCCAGCAGCCAGGGACTGCTATACGAGCAGTACTTC	CASSQGLLYEQYF
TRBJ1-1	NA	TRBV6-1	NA	TGTGCCAGCAGTGATATGGCAGGGTTTCTGAACACTGAAGCTTTCTTT	CASSDMAGFLNTEAFF
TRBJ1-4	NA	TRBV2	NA	TGTGCCAGCAGTGACCGGGGGATAGAGGAAAAACTGTTTTTT	CASSDRGIEEKLFF
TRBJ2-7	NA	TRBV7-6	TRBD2	TGTGCCAGCAGCTTAGAGTCGACTAGCGGGAGTGGGTACGAGCAGTACTTC	CASSLESTSGSGYEQYF
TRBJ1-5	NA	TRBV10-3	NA	TGTGCCATCAGTGAGAGCACACAGACAAATCAGCCCCAGCATTTT	CAISESTQTNQPQHF
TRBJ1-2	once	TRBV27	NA	TGTGCCACCAGACCCCCAGGGGCTAGCGGCTACACCTTC	CATRPPGASGYTF
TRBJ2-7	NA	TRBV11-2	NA	TGTGCCAGCAGCTTAGGGGCAGGGGTATCCTACGAGCAGTACTTC	CASSLGAGVSYEQYF
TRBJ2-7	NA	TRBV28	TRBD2	TGTGCCACCTCGAGCGGGGGGGAGATATACGAGCAGTACTTC	CATSSGGEIYEQYF
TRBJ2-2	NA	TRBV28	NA	TGTGCCAGCAGTTTAACGGTGGACACCGGGGAGCTGTTTTTT	CASSLTVDTGELFF
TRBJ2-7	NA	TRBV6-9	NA	TGTGCCAGCACTCGAGAGTTCTCCTACGAGCAGTACTTC	CASTREFSYEQYF
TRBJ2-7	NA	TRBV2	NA	TGTGCCAGCAACCAGGGGCTCCCCTACGAGCAGTACTTC	CASNQGLPYEQYF
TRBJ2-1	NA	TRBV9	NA	TGTGCCAGCAGCGTTAACTACAATGAGCAGTTCTTC	CASSVNYNEQFF
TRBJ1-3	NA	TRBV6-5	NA	TGTGCCAGCAGTTACTCGCCGGGTAGTGACACCATATATTTT	CASSYSPGSDTIYF
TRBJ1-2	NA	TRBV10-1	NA	TGCGCCAGCAGTGACGCCAGGTTCTATGGCTACACCTTC	CASSDARFYGYTF
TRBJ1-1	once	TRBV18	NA	NA	CASSLSETAFFGQGTVF
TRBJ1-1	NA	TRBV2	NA	TGTGCCAGCAGTACTAGACGCTCAACAGAAGCTTTCTTT	CASSTRRSTEAFF
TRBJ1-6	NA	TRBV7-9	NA	TGTGCCAGCAGCCCTCGCCGGGGGCCCCTCCACTTT	CASSPRRGPLHF
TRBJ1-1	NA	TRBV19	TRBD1	TGTGCCAGCCGGACAGGAGCGGCTGAAGCTTTCTTT	CASRTGAAEAFF
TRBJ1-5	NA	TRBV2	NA	TGTGCCAGCAGTGAAGCGGAGGTCTCTGTTAATCAGCCCCAGCATTTT	CASSEAEVSVNQPQHF
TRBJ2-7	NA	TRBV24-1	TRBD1	TGTGCCACCAGTCCGGGACAGGGTGCGTACGAGCAGTACTTC	CATSPGQGAYEQYF
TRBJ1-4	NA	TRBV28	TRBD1	TGTGCCAGCAGTTTAGGGACAGGGGGTGAAAAACTGTTTTTT	CASSLGTGGEKLFF
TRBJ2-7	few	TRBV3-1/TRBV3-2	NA	TGTGCCAGCAGCCAAGTAAGTTGGGACAAGCAGTACTTC	CASSQVSWDKQYF
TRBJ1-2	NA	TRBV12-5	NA	TGTGCTAGTGGTTTTCCGGTGTCTGGCTACACCTTC	CASGFPVSGYTF
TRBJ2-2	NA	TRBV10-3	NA	TGTGCCATCTCCCCGACAACCCCGAACACCGGGGAGCTGTTTTTT	CAISPTTPNTGELFF
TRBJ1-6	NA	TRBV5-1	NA	TGCGCCAGCAGCTTGCAGGGGCAGGGGACTTCACCCCTCCACTTT	CASSLQGQGTSPLHF
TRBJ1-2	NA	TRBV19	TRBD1	TGTGCCAGTAACCCGACAGGGGCCGACTATGGCTACACCTTC	CASNPTGADYGYTF
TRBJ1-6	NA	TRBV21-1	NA	TGTGCCAGCAGCACGTTACAGGGGGCCCCTTCACCCCTCCACTTT	CASSTLQGAPSPLHF
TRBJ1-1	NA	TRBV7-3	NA	TGTGCCAGCAGCTACGACAAGGCAGCTTTCTTT	CASSYDKAAFF
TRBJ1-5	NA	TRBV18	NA	TGTGCCAGCTCGTCCACAGGGTCAGTAGGCAATCAGCCCCAGCATTTT	CASSSTGSVGNQPQHF
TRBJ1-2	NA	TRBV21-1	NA	TGTGCCATCCGGGGGGACCCGAACTATGGCTACACCTTC	CAIRGDPNYGYTF
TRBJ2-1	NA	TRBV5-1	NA	TGCGCCAGCAGCTTGGCCCTAGCGAGCAATGAGCAGTTCTTC	CASSLALASNEQFF
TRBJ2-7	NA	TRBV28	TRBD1	TGTGCCAGCAGTTCCGGGACAGCTAATTACGAGCAGTACTTC	CASSSGTANYEQYF
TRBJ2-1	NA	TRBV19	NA	TGTGCCAGTTCATACTCCATGCGGGACTACAATGAGCAGTTCTTC	CASSYSMRDYNEQFF
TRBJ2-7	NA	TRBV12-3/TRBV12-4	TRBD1	TGTGCCAGCAGTTCGACAGGGCAAGGCGAGCAGTACTTC	CASSSTGQGEQYF
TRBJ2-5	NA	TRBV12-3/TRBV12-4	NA	TGTGCCAGCAGTTTGGGGGGGGCTGAGACCCAGTACTTC	CASSLGGAETQYF